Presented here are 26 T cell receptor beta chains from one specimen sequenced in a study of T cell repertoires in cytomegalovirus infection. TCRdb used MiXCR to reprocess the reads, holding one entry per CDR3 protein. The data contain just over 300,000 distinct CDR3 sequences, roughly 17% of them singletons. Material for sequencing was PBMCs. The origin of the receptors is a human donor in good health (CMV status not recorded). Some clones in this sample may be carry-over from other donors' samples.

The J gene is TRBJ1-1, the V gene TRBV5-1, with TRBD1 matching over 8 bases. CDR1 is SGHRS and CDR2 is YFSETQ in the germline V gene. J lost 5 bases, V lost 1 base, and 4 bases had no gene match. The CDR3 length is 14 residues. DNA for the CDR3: TGCGCCAGCAGCTTGTCGGACAGGGATACTGAAGCTTTCTTT. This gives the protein CASSLSDRDTEAFF. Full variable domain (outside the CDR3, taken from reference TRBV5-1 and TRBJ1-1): KAGVTQTPRYLIKTRGQQVTLSCSPISGHRSVSWYQQTPGQGLQFLFEYFSETQRNKGNFPGRFSGRQFSNSRSEMNVSTLELGDSALYLCASSLSDRDTEAFFGQGTRLTVV.

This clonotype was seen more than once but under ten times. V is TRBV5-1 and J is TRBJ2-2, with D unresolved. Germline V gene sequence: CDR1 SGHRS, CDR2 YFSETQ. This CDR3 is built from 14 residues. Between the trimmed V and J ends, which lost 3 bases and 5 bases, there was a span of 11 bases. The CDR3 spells CASSWGSRTGELFF. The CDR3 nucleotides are TGCGCCAGCAGCTGGGGTTCAAGGACCGGGGAGCTGTTTTTT.

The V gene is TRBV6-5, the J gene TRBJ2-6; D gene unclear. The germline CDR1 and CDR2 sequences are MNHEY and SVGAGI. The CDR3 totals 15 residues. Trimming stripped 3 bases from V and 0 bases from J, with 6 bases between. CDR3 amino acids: CASSYESSGANVLTF. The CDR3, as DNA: TGTGCCAGCAGTTATGAGAGCTCTGGGGCCAACGTCCTGACTTTC.

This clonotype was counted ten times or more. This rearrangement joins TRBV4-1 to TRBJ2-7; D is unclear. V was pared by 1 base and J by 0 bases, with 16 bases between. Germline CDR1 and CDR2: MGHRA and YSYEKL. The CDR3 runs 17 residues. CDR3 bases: TGCGCCAGCAGCCAAGGACCGACGTATGAGAGCTCCTACGAGCAGTACTTC. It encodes CASSQGPTYESSYEQYF.

CDR3 region: CSARRQDNQPQHF. DNA of the CDR3: TGCAGTGCTAGACGACAGGACAATCAGCCCCAGCATTTT. The chain has TRBV20-1 and TRBJ1-5, with D maybe TRBD1 (6 bases). Germline loops: CDR1 DFQATT, CDR2 SNEGSKA (reference sequence). The ends were cut back, 2 bases at V and 3 bases at J, with 8 bases in the middle. The CDR3 extends over 13 amino acids.

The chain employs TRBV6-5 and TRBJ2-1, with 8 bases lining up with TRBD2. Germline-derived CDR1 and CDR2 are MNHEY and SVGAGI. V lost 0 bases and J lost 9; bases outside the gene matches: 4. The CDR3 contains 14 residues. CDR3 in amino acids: CASSYSGLGVEQFF. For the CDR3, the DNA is TGTGCCAGCAGTTACTCGGGACTAGGGGTTGAGCAGTTCTTC.

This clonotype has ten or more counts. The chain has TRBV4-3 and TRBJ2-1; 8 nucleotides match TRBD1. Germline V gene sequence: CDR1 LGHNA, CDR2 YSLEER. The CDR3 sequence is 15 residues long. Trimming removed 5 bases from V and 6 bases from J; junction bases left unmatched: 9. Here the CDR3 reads CASSSRQGFGNEQFF. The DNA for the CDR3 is TGCGCCAGCAGCTCTCGACAGGGGTTTGGCAATGAGCAGTTCTTC.

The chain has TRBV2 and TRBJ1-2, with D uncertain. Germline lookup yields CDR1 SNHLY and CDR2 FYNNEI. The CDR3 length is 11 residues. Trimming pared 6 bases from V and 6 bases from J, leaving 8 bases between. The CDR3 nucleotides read TGTGCCAGCAGCCAGCTGGATGGCTACACCTTC. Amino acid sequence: CASSQLDGYTF.

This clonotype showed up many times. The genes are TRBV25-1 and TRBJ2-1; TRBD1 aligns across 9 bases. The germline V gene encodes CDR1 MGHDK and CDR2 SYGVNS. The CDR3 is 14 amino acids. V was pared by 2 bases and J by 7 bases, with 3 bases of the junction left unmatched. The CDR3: CASSETGGSNEQFF. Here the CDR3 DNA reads TGTGCCAGCAGTGAAACAGGGGGCTCGAATGAGCAGTTCTTC.

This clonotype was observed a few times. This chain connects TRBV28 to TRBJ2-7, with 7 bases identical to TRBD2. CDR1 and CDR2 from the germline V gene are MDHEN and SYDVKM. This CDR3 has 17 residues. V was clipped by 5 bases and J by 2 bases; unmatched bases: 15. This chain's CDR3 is CASSGGGYSPFPYEQYF. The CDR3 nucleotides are TGTGCCAGCAGTGGGGGGGGATACAGTCCTTTTCCCTACGAGCAGTACTTC.

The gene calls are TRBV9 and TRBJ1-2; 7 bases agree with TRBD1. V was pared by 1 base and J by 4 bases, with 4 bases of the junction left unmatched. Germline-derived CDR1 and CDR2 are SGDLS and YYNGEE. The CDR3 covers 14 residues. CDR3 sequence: CASSVRDRSYGYTF. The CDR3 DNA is TGTGCCAGCAGCGTACGGGACAGAAGCTATGGCTACACCTTC.

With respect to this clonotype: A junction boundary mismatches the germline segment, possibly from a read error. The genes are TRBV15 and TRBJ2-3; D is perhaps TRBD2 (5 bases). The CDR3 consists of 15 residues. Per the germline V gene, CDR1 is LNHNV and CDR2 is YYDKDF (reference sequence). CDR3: CATSRDRASTDTQYF. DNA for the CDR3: TGTGCCACCAGCAGAGATCGGGCTAGCACTGATACGCAGTATTTT.

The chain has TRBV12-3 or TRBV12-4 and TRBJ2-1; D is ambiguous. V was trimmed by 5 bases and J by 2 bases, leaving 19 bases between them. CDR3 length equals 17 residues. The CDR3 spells CASSLVAPAGTYNEQFF. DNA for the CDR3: TGTGCCAGCAGTCTAGTGGCCCCGGCAGGTACCTACAATGAGCAGTTCTTC.

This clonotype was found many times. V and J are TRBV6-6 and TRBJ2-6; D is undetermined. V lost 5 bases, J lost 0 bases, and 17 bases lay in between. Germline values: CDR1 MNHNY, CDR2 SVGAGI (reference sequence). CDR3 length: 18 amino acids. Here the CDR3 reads CASSPPTILSSGANVLTF. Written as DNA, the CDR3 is TGTGCCAGCAGTCCCCCGACCATTCTGAGCTCTGGGGCCAACGTCCTGACTTTC.

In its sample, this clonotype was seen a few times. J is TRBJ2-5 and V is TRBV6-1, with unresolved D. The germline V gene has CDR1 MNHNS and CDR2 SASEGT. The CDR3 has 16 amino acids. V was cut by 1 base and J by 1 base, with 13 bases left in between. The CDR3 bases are TGTGCCAGCAGTGAAGAGACGGAACCGCTCCAAGAGACCCAGTACTTC. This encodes CASSEETEPLQETQYF.

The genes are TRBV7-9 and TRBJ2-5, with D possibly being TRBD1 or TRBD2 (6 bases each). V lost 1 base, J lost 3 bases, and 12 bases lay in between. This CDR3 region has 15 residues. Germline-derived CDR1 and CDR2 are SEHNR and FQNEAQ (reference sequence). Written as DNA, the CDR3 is TGTGCCAGCAGCTTAGGTCGGGGGCCCGAAGAGACCCAGTACTTC. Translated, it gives CASSLGRGPEETQYF.

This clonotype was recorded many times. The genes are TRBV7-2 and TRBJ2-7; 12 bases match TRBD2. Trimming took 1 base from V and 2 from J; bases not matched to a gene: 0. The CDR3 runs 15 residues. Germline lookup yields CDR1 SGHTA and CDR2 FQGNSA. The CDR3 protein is CASSLGLAGAYEQYF. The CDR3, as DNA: TGTGCCAGCAGCTTAGGACTAGCGGGGGCCTACGAGCAGTACTTC.

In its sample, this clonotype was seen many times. The DNA of the CDR3 is TGTGCCAGCAGCCCGGACGGCGGATATAGCAATCAGCCCCAGCATTTT. Translating gives CASSPDGGYSNQPQHF. The J gene is TRBJ1-5, the V gene TRBV7-9; the D is unclear. Germline CDR1 and CDR2: SEHNR and FQNEAQ (reference sequence). Deletions cut 5 bases from V and 0 bases from J, with 14 bases between. The CDR3 loop spans 16 amino acids.

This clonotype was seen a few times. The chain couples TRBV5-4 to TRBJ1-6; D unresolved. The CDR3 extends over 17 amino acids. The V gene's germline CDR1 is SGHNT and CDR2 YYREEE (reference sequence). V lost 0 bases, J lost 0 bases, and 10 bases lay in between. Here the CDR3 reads CASSLEQANSYNSPLHF. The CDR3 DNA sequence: TGTGCCAGCAGCTTGGAGCAGGCCAACTCCTATAATTCACCCCTCCACTTT.

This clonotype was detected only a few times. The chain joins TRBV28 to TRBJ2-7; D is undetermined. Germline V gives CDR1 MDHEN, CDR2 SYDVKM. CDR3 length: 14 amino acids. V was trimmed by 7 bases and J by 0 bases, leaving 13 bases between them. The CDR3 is CASTPPGLSYEQYF. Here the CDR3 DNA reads TGTGCCAGCACCCCGCCGGGCCTCTCCTACGAGCAGTACTTC.

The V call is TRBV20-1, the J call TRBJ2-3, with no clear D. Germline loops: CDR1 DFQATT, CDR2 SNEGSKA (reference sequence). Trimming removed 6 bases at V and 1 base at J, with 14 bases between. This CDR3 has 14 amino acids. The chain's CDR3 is CSATTSGRTDTQYF. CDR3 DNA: TGCAGTGCCACGACCTCGGGTCGCACAGATACGCAGTATTTT.

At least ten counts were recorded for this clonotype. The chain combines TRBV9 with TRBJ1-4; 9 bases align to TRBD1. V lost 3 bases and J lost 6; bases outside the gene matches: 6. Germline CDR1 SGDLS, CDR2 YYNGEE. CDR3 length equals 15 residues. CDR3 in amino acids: CASSGQDRGYEKLFF. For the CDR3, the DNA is TGTGCCAGCAGCGGACAAGACAGGGGGTATGAAAAACTGTTTTTT.

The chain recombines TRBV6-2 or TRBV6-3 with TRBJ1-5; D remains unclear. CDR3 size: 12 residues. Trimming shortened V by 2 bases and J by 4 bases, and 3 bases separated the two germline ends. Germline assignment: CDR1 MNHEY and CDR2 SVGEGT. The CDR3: CASSYRNQPQHF. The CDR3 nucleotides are TGTGCCAGCAGTTACAGGAATCAGCCCCAGCATTTT.

CDR3 sequence reads: CASSLAPRQAGGGYTF. CDR3 nucleotides: TGTGCCAGCAGCTTAGCCCCTAGACAGGCCGGGGGTGGCTACACCTTC. This chain connects TRBV7-6 to TRBJ1-2; D is perhaps TRBD1 (6 bases). V was pared by 0 bases and J by 7 bases, with 18 bases between. The CDR3 is 16 amino acids. Germline values: CDR1 SGHVS, CDR2 FNYEAQ.

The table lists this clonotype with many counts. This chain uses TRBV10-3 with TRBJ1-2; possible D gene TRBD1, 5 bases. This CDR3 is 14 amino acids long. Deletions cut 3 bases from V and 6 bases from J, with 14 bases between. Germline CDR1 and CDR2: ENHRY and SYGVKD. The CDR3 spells CAISDTRGTDGYTF. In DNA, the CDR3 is TGTGCCATCAGTGATACAAGGGGTACCGATGGCTACACCTTC.

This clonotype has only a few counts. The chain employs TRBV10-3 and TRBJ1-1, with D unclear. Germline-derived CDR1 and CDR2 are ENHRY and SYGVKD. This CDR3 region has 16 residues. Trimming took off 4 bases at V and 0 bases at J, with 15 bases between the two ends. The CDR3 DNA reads TGTGCCATCAGTGGCCAGGCGGGGTCTATGAACACTGAAGCTTTCTTT. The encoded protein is CAISGQAGSMNTEAFF.